This TCR beta chain originates from a study of persistence of HIV-infected CD4 T cells. Remarks on this clone: Its target is unknown.

Overlapping HIV-1 Gag 15-mer peptides at approximately 0.96 ug per peptide per mL were used. Sorted nonresponding memory CD4+ T cells were CD40L-negative, CD69-negative, CD45RO-high. Donors had undetectable plasma HIV-1 RNA, under 50 copies/mL, for 4+ years. The CDR3 has 13 amino acids. V shed 6 bases, J shed 9 bases, and the junction held 8 bases outside the gene matches. Findings of the study overall: Proviral oligoclonality tracked with TCR oligoclonality within the same sorted cells.

This was the immunoSEQ version 4 assay in survey mode. Method: immunoSEQ multiplex PCR; TCRdb's copy keeps in-frame clones and lacks some. The table includes some 39,000 clones, more than 75% detected once. The material was cultured CD4+ T cells from PBMCs, obtained from a patient who received antiretroviral therapy. The rearrangement uses TRBV12-3 or TRBV12-4 and TRBJ1-2, with 9 bases lining up with TRBD1. The sequence derives from an adult with HIV. The donor label of this sample is uncertain. CDR3 nucleotide sequence: TGTGCCAGCAGCACTCCGGGACAGGGAAGCTACACCTTC. Residues: CASSTPGQGSYTF.